This entry describes one T cell receptor beta chain. TCRB transcripts that were expressed got sequenced, as all of the isolated RNA had been reverse transcribed. Some clones are missing from TCRdb's copy, which holds only in-frame ones; the method was immunoSEQ multiplex PCR. The data contain 900,000 or so clones, 17% of them singletons. The entry originates in a study of beta chain features in type 1 diabetes. This CDR3 is built from 14 residues. V gave up 4 bases and J gave up 6 bases, with 14 bases separating them. CDR1 is MNHNS, CDR2 SASEGT, per germline. The TCR was taken from a woman aged 18-30 years in good health. The chain has TRBV6-1 and TRBJ2-3; no clear D. Sequencing was performed on naive CD4+ T cells from blood. This CDR3 reads CASSADNWRDTQYF. The CDR3 coding sequence is TGTGCCAGCAGTGCCGATAATTGGCGGGATACGCAGTATTTT.